This is a list of T cell receptor beta chains from one sample in a study of graft-versus-host responses after intestinal transplantation. These receptors' targets are unknown. Profiled with immunoSEQ multiplex PCR; TCRdb holds only in-frame clones, not every one. The sample has about 120,000 clones; 90% to 95% are singletons. This material consisted of unstimulated CD4+ T cells sorted from spleen or lymph node cells, taken before intestinal transplant. All receptors come from a human donor who received an intestinal transplant. The CDR3 runs from the conserved cysteine through the conserved F or W. A D gene is named only where the DNA matches it firmly. Some rows have no size entry. The others give once, few or many, or a class for an expanded clone.

cdr3_aa	cdr3_nt	d_call	clone_size	j_call	v_call
CASSHTGREQYF	TGTGCCAGCAGCCATACAGGCCGCGAGCAGTACTTC	-	-	TRBJ2-7	TRBV11-2
CASRGANQPQHF	TGTGCCAGCAGGGGTGCAAATCAGCCCCAGCATTTT	-	once	TRBJ1-5	TRBV2
CASSYGGRIDNEQFF	TGTGCCAGCAGTTACGGCGGGAGGATCGACAATGAGCAGTTCTTC	TRBD2	-	TRBJ2-1	TRBV6-5
CASSPLPPQGSGSSDTQYF	TGTGCCAGCAGCCCCCTCCCCCCCCAGGGTAGCGGGAGTTCAGATACGCAGTATTTT	TRBD2	-	TRBJ2-3	TRBV7-3
CASSVASGQGKYNEQFF	TGTGCCAGCAGCGTAGCGAGTGGGCAGGGCAAGTACAATGAGCAGTTCTTC	-	-	TRBJ2-1	TRBV9
CASSFHRTYSYEQYF	TGTGCCAGCAGCTTCCACAGGACGTATTCCTACGAGCAGTACTTC	-	-	TRBJ2-7	TRBV12-1
CASRGSLATNEKLFF	TGTGCCAGCAGGGGGAGTCTTGCAACTAATGAAAAACTGTTTTTT	-	-	TRBJ1-4	TRBV27
CAWSRTSGIRSYEQYF	TGTGCCTGGAGTCGGACTAGCGGGATAAGATCCTACGAGCAGTACTTC	TRBD2	-	TRBJ2-7	TRBV30
CSAPPSGTDNEQFF	TGCAGCGCGCCGCCTAGCGGGACTGACAATGAGCAGTTCTTC	TRBD2	-	TRBJ2-1	TRBV29-1
CATGDRGRSEQYF	TGTGCCACCGGGGACAGGGGGCGGTCCGAGCAGTACTTC	TRBD1	-	TRBJ2-7	TRBV7-9
CASRGLALGEQYF	TGTGCCAGCAGGGGACTAGCGTTGGGCGAGCAGTACTTC	TRBD2	-	TRBJ2-7	TRBV6-5
CASGGTVDEQFF	TGTGCCAGCGGCGGTACCGTCGATGAGCAGTTCTTC	-	-	TRBJ2-1	TRBV6-5
CASSLRGPRRAIYF	TGTGCCAGCAGCTTACGGGGACCCCGGAGAGCCATATATTTT	-	-	TRBJ1-3	TRBV5-6
CASMRDRAGANVLTF	TGTGCCAGCATGAGGGACAGGGCGGGGGCCAACGTCCTGACTTTC	TRBD1	-	TRBJ2-6	TRBV6-5
CASSRDGPYEQYF	TGCGCCAGCAGCCGGGACGGACCCTACGAGCAGTACTTC	-	-	TRBJ2-7	TRBV4-1
CASGPFGQASTDTQYF	TGTGCTAGTGGTCCCTTCGGACAGGCGAGCACAGATACGCAGTATTTT	TRBD1	few	TRBJ2-3	TRBV12-5
CASSPGAGLTYNEQFF	TGTGCCAGCAGCCCGGGGGCAGGGTTGACGTACAATGAGCAGTTCTTC	-	-	TRBJ2-1	TRBV7-3
CASSFQRTGEQYF	TGCGCCAGCAGCTTCCAGAGGACGGGAGAGCAGTACTTC	-	few	TRBJ2-7	TRBV5-1
CASSVGSTNEQFF	TGTGCCAGCAGCGTAGGCTCCACTAATGAGCAGTTCTTC	-	-	TRBJ2-1	TRBV9